Listed below are T cell receptor beta chains from one sample, sequenced in a study of cytomegalovirus exposure and HLA in healthy donors. Clones were sequenced by immunoSEQ multiplex PCR, and TCRdb holds only the in-frame ones, with some missing. Here the sample spans 120,000 to 150,000 clones, 72% being singletons. What was sequenced was PBMCs. The receptors were gathered from a man aged 40-49 years in good health and CMV-seronegative. The CDR3 runs from the conserved cysteine through the conserved F or W. The order of the fields is clone size, D gene, V gene, J gene, CDR3 protein, CDR3 DNA. D genes are given only for firm matches. Some rows mark clone size as missing; the rest say once, few, many or name a class of expanded clone.

size: .; D: TRBD2; V: TRBV28; J: TRBJ2-1; CDR3: CASSLDASGPSSYNEQFF; DNA: TGTGCCAGCAGTTTGGATGCTAGCGGGCCCAGCTCCTACAATGAGCAGTTCTTC
size: few; D: TRBD1; V: TRBV2; J: TRBJ1-4; CDR3: CASSEAATGGLPNEKLFF; DNA: TGTGCCAGCAGTGAAGCAGCAACAGGGGGCTTACCTAATGAAAAACTGTTTTTT
size: .; D: TRBD2; V: TRBV10-3; J: TRBJ2-3; CDR3: CAISGGTSGVEDTQYF; DNA: TGTGCCATCAGTGGTGGGACTAGCGGGGTTGAAGATACGCAGTATTTT
size: few; D: TRBD1; V: TRBV5-1; J: TRBJ1-2; CDR3: CASSSATGDGYTF; DNA: TGCGCCAGCAGCTCCGCGACAGGGGACGGCTACACCTTC
size: once; D: TRBD2; V: TRBV19; J: TRBJ2-7; CDR3: CASSPSALAGGVYEQYF; DNA: TGTGCCAGTAGTCCATCTGCCTTAGCGGGGGGGGTTTACGAGCAGTACTTC
size: .; D: .; V: TRBV28; J: TRBJ2-7; CDR3: CASRTTGTASYEQYF; DNA: TGTGCCAGCAGGACAACCGGGACTGCTTCCTACGAGCAGTACTTC
size: .; D: .; V: TRBV2; J: TRBJ2-5; CDR3: CASSEPTSYQETQYF; DNA: TGTGCCAGCAGTGAACCTACCTCGTACCAAGAGACCCAGTACTTC
size: .; D: TRBD1; V: TRBV5-4; J: TRBJ2-1; CDR3: CASSFLQGVNEQFF; DNA: TGTGCCAGCAGCTTTCTACAGGGGGTCAATGAGCAGTTCTTC
size: .; D: TRBD2; V: TRBV7-8; J: TRBJ2-5; CDR3: CASSLSALTSGAETQYF; DNA: TGTGCCAGCAGCTTATCCGCTTTAACTAGCGGGGCGGAGACCCAGTACTTC
size: .; D: .; V: TRBV7-9; J: TRBJ2-7; CDR3: CASSLGVSASYEQYF; DNA: TGTGCCAGCAGCCTAGGGGTTAGCGCATCCTACGAGCAGTACTTC
size: .; D: .; V: TRBV19; J: TRBJ1-4; CDR3: CASSPGGGKLFF; DNA: TGTGCCAGTAGTCCCGGGGGAGGAAAACTGTTTTTT
size: .; D: .; V: TRBV6-5; J: TRBJ2-2; CDR3: CASTKQGEGAGELFF; DNA: TGTGCCAGCACCAAACAGGGGGAGGGCGCCGGGGAGCTGTTTTTT
size: once; D: TRBD1; V: TRBV11-2; J: TRBJ1-1; CDR3: CASSSTGKAFF; DNA: TGTGCCAGCAGCTCGACAGGGAAAGCTTTCTTT
size: .; D: .; V: TRBV19; J: TRBJ2-5; CDR3: CASKGSLAEETQYF; DNA: TGTGCCAGTAAAGGTAGTCTAGCCGAAGAGACCCAGTACTTC
size: once; D: .; V: TRBV7-9; J: TRBJ1-1; CDR3: CASSLREGYTEAFF; DNA: TGTGCCAGCAGCTTAAGGGAGGGATACACTGAAGCTTTCTTT
size: once; D: TRBD1; V: TRBV13; J: TRBJ1-3; CDR3: CASSLLGQGRSGNTIYF; DNA: TGTGCCAGTAGCTTACTGGGACAGGGGCGCTCTGGAAACACCATATATTTT
size: few; D: TRBD1; V: TRBV5-6; J: TRBJ2-1; CDR3: CASSLDRGFYNEQFF; DNA: TGTGCCAGCAGCTTGGACAGGGGGTTCTACAATGAGCAGTTCTTC
size: .; D: .; V: TRBV21-1; J: TRBJ1-3; CDR3: CASSKARTGHGNTIYF; DNA: TGTGCCAGCAGCAAAGCCAGGACAGGGCATGGAAACACCATATATTTT
size: .; D: .; V: TRBV30; J: TRBJ1-2; CDR3: CAFDRSPLGYTF; DNA: TGTGCCTTCGACAGGAGCCCGCTGGGCTACACCTTC
size: .; D: TRBD2; V: TRBV18; J: TRBJ2-1; CDR3: CASSEDLVAGDNEQFF; DNA: TGTGCCAGCTCCGAAGACTTAGTAGCGGGAGACAATGAGCAGTTCTTC
size: .; D: TRBD1; V: TRBV12-5; J: TRBJ2-5; CDR3: CASGLGGQQETQYF; DNA: TGTGCTAGTGGTTTGGGGGGACAGCAAGAGACCCAGTACTTC
size: .; D: TRBD1; V: TRBV2; J: TRBJ2-2; CDR3: CASSEDRGRAGELFF; DNA: TGTGCCAGCAGTGAAGACAGGGGGCGCGCCGGGGAGCTGTTTTTT
size: few; D: TRBD1; V: TRBV4-1; J: TRBJ2-7; CDR3: CASSQGWDRGGEQYF; DNA: TGCGCCAGCAGCCAAGGTTGGGACAGGGGAGGCGAGCAGTACTTC
size: .; D: TRBD2; V: TRBV5-1; J: TRBJ2-7; CDR3: CASSFGGRSGEQYF; DNA: TGCGCCAGCAGCTTCGGCGGGAGAAGCGGCGAGCAGTACTTC
size: .; D: .; V: TRBV11-2; J: TRBJ1-4; CDR3: CASSPTRGVGEKLFF; DNA: TGTGCCAGCAGCCCCACCCGCGGGGTGGGGGAAAAACTGTTTTTT
size: few; D: .; V: TRBV7-6; J: TRBJ2-5; CDR3: CASSLGTGIETQYF; DNA: TGTGCCAGCAGCCTCGGGACTGGAATAGAGACCCAGTACTTC
size: .; D: TRBD1; V: TRBV5-4; J: TRBJ2-7; CDR3: CASSLPDRSSYEQYF; DNA: TGTGCCAGCAGCTTACCGGACAGGAGCTCCTACGAGCAGTACTTC
size: .; D: .; V: TRBV6-5; J: TRBJ1-3; CDR3: CASRLISSGNTIYF; DNA: TGTGCCAGCAGACTCATAAGCTCTGGAAACACCATATATTTT
size: .; D: .; V: TRBV28; J: TRBJ1-2; CDR3: CASREGGRDGYTF; DNA: TGTGCCAGCAGGGAGGGGGGGAGGGATGGCTACACCTTC
size: few; D: .; V: TRBV25-1; J: TRBJ2-5; CDR3: CASSLYAAVQETQYF; DNA: TGTGCCAGCAGTCTATATGCGGCAGTCCAAGAGACCCAGTACTTC
size: .; D: .; V: TRBV12-5; J: TRBJ1-3; CDR3: CASGLASRGGGRSGNTIYF; DNA: TGTGCTAGTGGTTTGGCAAGCCGGGGGGGAGGGCGCTCTGGAAACACCATATATTTT
size: .; D: .; V: TRBV7-3; J: TRBJ1-1; CDR3: CASSWEGGTEAFF; DNA: TGTGCCAGCAGCTGGGAGGGGGGCACTGAAGCTTTCTTT
size: .; D: .; V: TRBV6-8; J: TRBJ1-5; CDR3: CASRTGGRDSNQPQHF; DNA: TGTGCCAGCAGGACGGGAGGTAGGGATAGCAATCAGCCCCAGCATTTT
size: once; D: TRBD1; V: TRBV10-3; J: TRBJ1-1; CDR3: CAISEKDRARTEAFF; DNA: TGTGCCATCAGTGAGAAGGACAGGGCGCGTACTGAAGCTTTCTTT
size: .; D: .; V: TRBV2; J: TRBJ2-3; CDR3: CASKGGVTTDTQYF; DNA: TGTGCCAGCAAAGGGGGGGTCACCACAGATACGCAGTATTTT
size: .; D: TRBD2; V: TRBV9; J: TRBJ2-3; CDR3: CASRASGADTQYF; DNA: TGTGCCAGCAGGGCGAGCGGGGCAGATACGCAGTATTTT
size: .; D: TRBD2; V: TRBV6-4; J: TRBJ2-2; CDR3: CASSDPTAGDTGELFF; DNA: TGTGCCAGCAGTGACCCCACAGCGGGGGACACCGGGGAGCTGTTTTTT
size: few; D: TRBD2; V: TRBV19; J: TRBJ2-2; CDR3: CASSSQSGATGELFF; DNA: TGTGCCAGTAGTTCCCAAAGCGGGGCCACCGGGGAGCTGTTTTTT
size: .; D: .; V: TRBV28; J: TRBJ2-7; CDR3: CASSSSPFFGTTLNEQYF; DNA: TGTGCCAGCAGTTCCAGCCCTTTTTTTGGTACTACCCTAAACGAGCAGTACTTC
size: once; D: TRBD1; V: TRBV7-9; J: TRBJ1-2; CDR3: CASSLDGTGGTSGYTF; DNA: TGTGCCAGCAGCTTAGATGGGACAGGGGGCACGAGTGGCTACACCTTC
size: .; D: .; V: TRBV28; J: TRBJ1-1; CDR3: CASSLSRVVGTEAFF; DNA: TGTGCCAGCAGTTTATCCAGGGTCGTGGGGACTGAAGCTTTCTTT
size: few; D: TRBD1; V: TRBV28; J: TRBJ1-5; CDR3: CASRLRTGTSNQPQHF; DNA: TGTGCCAGCAGATTGAGGACAGGAACGAGCAATCAGCCCCAGCATTTT
size: .; D: .; V: TRBV14; J: TRBJ2-7; CDR3: CASSQAVLVNSYEQYF; DNA: TGTGCCAGCAGCCAAGCGGTCTTAGTAAACTCCTACGAGCAGTACTTC
size: .; D: .; V: TRBV25-1; J: TRBJ2-1; CDR3: CASSEYGPNEQFF; DNA: TGTGCCAGCAGTGAATATGGGCCCAATGAGCAGTTCTTC
size: once; D: .; V: TRBV6-1; J: TRBJ2-3; CDR3: CASSEVIDTQYF; DNA: TGTGCCAGCAGTGAAGTAATAGATACGCAGTATTTT
size: once; D: .; V: TRBV10-1; J: TRBJ1-2; CDR3: CASSVCQVFYGYTF; DNA: TGCGCCAGCAGTGTTTGTCAGGTTTTCTATGGCTACACCTTC
size: .; D: TRBD1; V: TRBV2; J: TRBJ1-5; CDR3: CASSSRGVSNQPQHF; DNA: TGTGCCAGCAGCTCCAGGGGGGTTAGCAATCAGCCCCAGCATTTT
size: .; D: TRBD2; V: TRBV7-8; J: TRBJ2-1; CDR3: CASSPGLAGDNEQFF; DNA: TGTGCCAGCAGTCCGGGACTAGCGGGCGACAATGAGCAGTTCTTC
size: few; D: .; V: TRBV5-6; J: TRBJ1-6; CDR3: CASSPRTEDSPLHF; DNA: TGTGCCAGCAGCCCAAGGACAGAAGATTCACCCCTCCACTTT
size: .; D: TRBD2; V: TRBV28; J: TRBJ2-3; CDR3: CASGGTSGTYTDTQYF; DNA: TGTGCCAGCGGGGGGACTAGCGGAACTTACACAGATACGCAGTATTTT
size: .; D: .; V: TRBV29-1; J: TRBJ1-5; CDR3: CSVVLRGGKPQHF; DNA: TGCAGCGTTGTGTTGCGGGGAGGGAAGCCCCAGCATTTT
size: .; D: TRBD2; V: TRBV5-1; J: TRBJ2-3; CDR3: CASSPKLAGGLPDTQYF; DNA: TGCGCCAGCAGCCCGAAACTAGCGGGGGGGCTCCCAGATACGCAGTATTTT
size: .; D: .; V: TRBV5-6; J: TRBJ1-2; CDR3: CASSYGTYNYGYTF; DNA: TGTGCCAGCAGCTACGGGACATACAACTATGGCTACACCTTC
size: .; D: .; V: TRBV5-1; J: TRBJ2-2; CDR3: CASSLDSGNTGELFF; DNA: TGCGCCAGCAGCTTGGACTCGGGGAACACCGGGGAGCTGTTTTTT
size: .; D: TRBD1; V: TRBV4-3; J: TRBJ1-4; CDR3: CASSQLTGAATNEKLFF; DNA: TGCGCCAGCAGCCAACTAACAGGGGCTGCAACTAATGAAAAACTGTTTTTT
size: .; D: .; V: TRBV7-9; J: TRBJ2-7; CDR3: CASSSPGLPPYEQYF; DNA: TGTGCCAGCAGCTCACCGGGACTCCCCCCCTACGAGCAGTACTTC
size: .; D: TRBD2; V: TRBV5-1; J: TRBJ2-1; CDR3: CASTHSGGAYNEQFF; DNA: TGCGCCAGCACCCATAGCGGGGGGGCCTACAATGAGCAGTTCTTC